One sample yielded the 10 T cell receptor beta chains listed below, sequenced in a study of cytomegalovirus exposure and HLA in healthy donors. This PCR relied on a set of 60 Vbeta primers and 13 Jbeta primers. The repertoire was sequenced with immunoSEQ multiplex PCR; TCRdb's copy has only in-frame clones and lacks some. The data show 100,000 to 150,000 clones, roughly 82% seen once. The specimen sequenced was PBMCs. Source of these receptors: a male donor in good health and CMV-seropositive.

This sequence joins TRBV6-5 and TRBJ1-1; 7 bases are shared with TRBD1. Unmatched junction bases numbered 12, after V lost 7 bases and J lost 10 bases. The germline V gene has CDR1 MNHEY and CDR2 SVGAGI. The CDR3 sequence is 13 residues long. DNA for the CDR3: TGTGCCAGCATCTCTACGTTACAGGGGCGAGCTTTCTTT. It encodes CASISTLQGRAFF.

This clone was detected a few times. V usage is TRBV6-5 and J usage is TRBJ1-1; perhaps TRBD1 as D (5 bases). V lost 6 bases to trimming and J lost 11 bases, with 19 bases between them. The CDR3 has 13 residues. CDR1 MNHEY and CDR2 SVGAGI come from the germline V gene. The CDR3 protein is CASSPGQTHGAFF. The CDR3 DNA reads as TGTGCCAGCAGCCCCGGACAAACCCACGGGGCTTTCTTT.

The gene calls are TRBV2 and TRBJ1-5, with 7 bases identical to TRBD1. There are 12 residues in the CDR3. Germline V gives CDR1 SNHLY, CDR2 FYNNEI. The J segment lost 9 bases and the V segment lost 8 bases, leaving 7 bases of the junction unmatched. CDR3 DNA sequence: TGTGCCAGCGACAAGGGGGCGGGGCCCCAGCATTTT. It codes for CASDKGAGPQHF.

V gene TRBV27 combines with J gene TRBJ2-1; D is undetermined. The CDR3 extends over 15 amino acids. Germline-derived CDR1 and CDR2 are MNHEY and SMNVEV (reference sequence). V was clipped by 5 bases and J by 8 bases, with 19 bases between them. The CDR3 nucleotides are TGTGCCAGCAGTCTCATTCTGACTGGCTGGGATGAGCAGTTCTTC. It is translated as CASSLILTGWDEQFF.

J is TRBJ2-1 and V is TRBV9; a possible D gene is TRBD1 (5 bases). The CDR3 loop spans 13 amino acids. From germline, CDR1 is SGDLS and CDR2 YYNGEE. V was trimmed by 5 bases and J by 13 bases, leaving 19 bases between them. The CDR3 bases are TGTGCCAGCAGTACCCAAGACGACAGTATTCAGTTCTTC. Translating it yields CASSTQDDSIQFF.

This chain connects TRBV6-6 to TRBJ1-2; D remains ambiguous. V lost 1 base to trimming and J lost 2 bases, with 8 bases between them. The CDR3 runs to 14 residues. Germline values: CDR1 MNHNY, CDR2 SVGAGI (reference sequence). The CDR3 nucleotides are TGTGCCAGCAGTTACTGGCAGGCCAACTATGGCTACACCTTC. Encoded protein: CASSYWQANYGYTF.

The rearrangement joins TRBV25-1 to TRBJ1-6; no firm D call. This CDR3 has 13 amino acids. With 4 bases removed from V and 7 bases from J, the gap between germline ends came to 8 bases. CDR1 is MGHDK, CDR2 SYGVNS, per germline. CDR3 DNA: TGTGCCAGCAGTGTTGGAGGGAATTCACCCCTCCACTTT. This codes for CASSVGGNSPLHF.

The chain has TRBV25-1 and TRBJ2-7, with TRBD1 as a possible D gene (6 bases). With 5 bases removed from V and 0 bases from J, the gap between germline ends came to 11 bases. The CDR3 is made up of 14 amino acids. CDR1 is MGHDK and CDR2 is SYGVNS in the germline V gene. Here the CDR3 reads CASSQGRGSYEQYF. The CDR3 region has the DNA TGTGCCAGCAGTCAGGGCAGGGGCTCCTACGAGCAGTACTTC.

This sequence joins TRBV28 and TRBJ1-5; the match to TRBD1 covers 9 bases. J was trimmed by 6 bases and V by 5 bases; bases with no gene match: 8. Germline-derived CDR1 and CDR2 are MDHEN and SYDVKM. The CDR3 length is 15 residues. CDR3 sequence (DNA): TGTGCCAGCAGTCCACAGGGGGCGGGAAGTCAGCCCCAGCATTTT. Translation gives CASSPQGAGSQPQHF.

The CDR3 spells CASSSTLAGTNTEAFF. The CDR3 DNA reads TGTGCCAGCAGTTCCACCCTCGCAGGGACAAACACTGAAGCTTTCTTT. This chain uses TRBV6-5 with TRBJ1-1; D is possibly TRBD1 (6 bases). Deletions cut 4 bases from V and 2 bases from J, with 17 bases between. CDR1 is MNHEY and CDR2 is SVGAGI in the germline V gene. CDR3 length: 16 amino acids.